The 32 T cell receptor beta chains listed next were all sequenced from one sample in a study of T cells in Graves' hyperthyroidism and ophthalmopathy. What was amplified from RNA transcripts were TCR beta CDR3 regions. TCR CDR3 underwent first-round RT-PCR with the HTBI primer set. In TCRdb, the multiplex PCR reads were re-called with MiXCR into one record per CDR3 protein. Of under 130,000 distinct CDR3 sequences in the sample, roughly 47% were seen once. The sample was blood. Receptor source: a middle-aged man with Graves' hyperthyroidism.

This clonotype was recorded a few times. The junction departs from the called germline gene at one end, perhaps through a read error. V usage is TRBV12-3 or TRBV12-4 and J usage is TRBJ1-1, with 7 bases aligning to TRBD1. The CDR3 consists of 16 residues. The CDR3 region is CASSPGQLRVNTEALF. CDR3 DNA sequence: TGTGCCAGCAGTCCGGGACAGCTCAGAGTCAACACTGAAGCTCTCTTT.

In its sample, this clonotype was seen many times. This CDR3 is CASTRQPNTEAFF. CDR3 nucleotide sequence: TGTGCCAGCACAAGACAGCCAAACACTGAAGCTTTCTTT. The chain combines TRBV28 with TRBJ1-1; maybe TRBD1 (5 bases). Trimming stripped 7 bases from V and 2 bases from J, with 11 bases between. This CDR3 is built from 13 residues. CDR1 and CDR2 (germline): MDHEN, SYDVKM.

In nucleotides, the CDR3 is TGTGCCAGCAGCTTTTGGGTTGGACAGGAGAACACCGGGGAGCTGTTTTTT. Translated: CASSFWVGQENTGELFF. The rearrangement links TRBV5-4 to TRBJ2-2; 7 bases are shared with TRBD1. Trimming removed 2 bases from V and 1 base from J; junction bases left unmatched: 8. Germline V gene lookup returns CDR1 SGHNT and CDR2 YYREEE (reference sequence). The CDR3 contains 17 residues.

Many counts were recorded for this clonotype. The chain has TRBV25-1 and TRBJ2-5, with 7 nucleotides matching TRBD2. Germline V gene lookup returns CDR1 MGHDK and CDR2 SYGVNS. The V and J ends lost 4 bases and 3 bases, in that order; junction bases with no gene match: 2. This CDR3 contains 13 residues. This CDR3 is CASSVGGEETQYF. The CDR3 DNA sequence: TGTGCCAGCAGTGTGGGGGGGGAAGAGACCCAGTACTTC.

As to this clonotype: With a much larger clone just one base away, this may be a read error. CDR3 sequence (DNA): TGTGCCAGCAGTTTAACGGGACCCAACAGGGCCAGTGAGCAGTTCTTC. Translated, it gives CASSLTGPNRASEQFF. The rearrangement links TRBV28 to TRBJ2-1; D possibly corresponds to TRBD1 (6 bases). This CDR3 region has 16 residues. V lost 2 bases, J lost 9 bases, and 20 bases lay in between. Germline V gives CDR1 MDHEN, CDR2 SYDVKM.

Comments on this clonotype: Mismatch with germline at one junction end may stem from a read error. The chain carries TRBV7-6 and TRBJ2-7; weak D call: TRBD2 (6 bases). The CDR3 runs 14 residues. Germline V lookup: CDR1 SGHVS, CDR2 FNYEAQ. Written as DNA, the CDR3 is TGTGCCAGCAGCTCCAGGGACTCCTCCTACGGGCAGTACTTT. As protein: CASSSRDSSYGQYF. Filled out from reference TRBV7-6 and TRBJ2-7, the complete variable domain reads GAGVSQSPRYKVTKRGQDVALRCDPISGHVSLYWYRQALGQGPEFLTYFNYEAQQDKSGLPNDRFSAERPEGSISTLTIQRTEQRDSAMYRCASSSRDSSYGQYFGPGTRLTVT.

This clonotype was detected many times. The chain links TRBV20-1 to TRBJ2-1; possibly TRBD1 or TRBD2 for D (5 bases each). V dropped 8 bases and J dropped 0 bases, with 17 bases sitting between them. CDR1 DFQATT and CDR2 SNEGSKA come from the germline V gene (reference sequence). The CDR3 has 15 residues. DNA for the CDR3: TGCAGTACCCGGGACCCAAGGAGCTCCTACAATGAGCAGTTCTTC. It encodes CSTRDPRSSYNEQFF.

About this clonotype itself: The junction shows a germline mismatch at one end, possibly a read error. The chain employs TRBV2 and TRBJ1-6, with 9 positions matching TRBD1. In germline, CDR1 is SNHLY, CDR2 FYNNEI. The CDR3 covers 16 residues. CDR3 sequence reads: CASCQQGAGYNSPLHF. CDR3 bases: TGTGCCAGCTGCCAACAGGGGGCGGGCTATAACTCACCCCTCCACTTT.

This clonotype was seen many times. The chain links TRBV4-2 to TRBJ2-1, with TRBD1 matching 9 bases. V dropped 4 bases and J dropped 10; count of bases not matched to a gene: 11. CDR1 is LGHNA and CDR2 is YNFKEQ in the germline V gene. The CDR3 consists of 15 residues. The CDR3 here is CASSLDRGAGQEQFF. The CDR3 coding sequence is TGTGCCAGCAGCCTCGACAGGGGGGCGGGACAAGAGCAGTTCTTC.

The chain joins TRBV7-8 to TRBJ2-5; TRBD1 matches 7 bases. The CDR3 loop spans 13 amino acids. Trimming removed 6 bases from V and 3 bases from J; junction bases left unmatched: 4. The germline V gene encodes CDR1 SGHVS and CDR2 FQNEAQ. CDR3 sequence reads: CASRARGKETQYF. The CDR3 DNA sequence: TGTGCCAGCAGGGCCAGGGGGAAAGAGACCCAGTACTTC.

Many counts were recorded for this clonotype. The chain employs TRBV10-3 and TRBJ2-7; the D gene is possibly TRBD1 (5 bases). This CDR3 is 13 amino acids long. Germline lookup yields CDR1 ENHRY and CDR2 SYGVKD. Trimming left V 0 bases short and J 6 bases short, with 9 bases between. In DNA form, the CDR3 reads TGTGCCATCAGTGAGTCGGGTAGGGGCGAGCAGTACTTC. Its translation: CAISESGRGEQYF.

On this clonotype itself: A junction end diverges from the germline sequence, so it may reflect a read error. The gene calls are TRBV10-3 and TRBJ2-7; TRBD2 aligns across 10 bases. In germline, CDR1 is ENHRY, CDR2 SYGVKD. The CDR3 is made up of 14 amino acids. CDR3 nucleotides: TGTGCCCTCAGTGAGGGACTAGCGTCTTACGAGCAGTACTTC. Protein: CALSEGLASYEQYF.

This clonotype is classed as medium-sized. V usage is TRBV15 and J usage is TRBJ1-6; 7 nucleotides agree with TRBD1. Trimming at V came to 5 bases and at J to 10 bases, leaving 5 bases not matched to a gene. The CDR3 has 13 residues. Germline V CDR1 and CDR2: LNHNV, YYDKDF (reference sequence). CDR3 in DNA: TGTGCCACCAGCGCAGGGGGAAGATCACCCCTCCACTTT. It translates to CATSAGGRSPLHF.

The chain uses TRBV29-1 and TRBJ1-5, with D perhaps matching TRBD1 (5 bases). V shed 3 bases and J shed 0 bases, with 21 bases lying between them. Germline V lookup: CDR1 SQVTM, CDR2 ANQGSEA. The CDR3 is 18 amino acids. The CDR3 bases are TGCAGCGTTGAGGACGTAGCGGGGCCTACGTATAGCAATCAGCCCCAGCATTTT. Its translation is CSVEDVAGPTYSNQPQHF.

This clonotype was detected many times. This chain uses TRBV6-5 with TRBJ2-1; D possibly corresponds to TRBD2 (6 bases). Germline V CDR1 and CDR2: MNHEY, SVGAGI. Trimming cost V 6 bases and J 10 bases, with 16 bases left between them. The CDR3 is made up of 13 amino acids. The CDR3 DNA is TGTGCCAGCAGCCCTGTAGGGGACTGGGAGCAGTTCTTC. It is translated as CASSPVGDWEQFF.

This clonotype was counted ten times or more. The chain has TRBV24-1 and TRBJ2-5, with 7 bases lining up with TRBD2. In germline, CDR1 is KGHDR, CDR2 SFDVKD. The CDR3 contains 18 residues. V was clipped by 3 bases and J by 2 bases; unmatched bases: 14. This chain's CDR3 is CATSDPGRAGGGQETQYF. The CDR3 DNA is TGTGCCACCAGTGATCCGGGGAGGGCCGGCGGTGGGCAAGAGACCCAGTACTTC.

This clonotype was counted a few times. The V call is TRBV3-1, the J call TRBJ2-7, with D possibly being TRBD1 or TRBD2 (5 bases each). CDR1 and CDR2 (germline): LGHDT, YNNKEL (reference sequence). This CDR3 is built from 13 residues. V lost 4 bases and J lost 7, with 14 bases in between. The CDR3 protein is CASSPGPKGEQYF. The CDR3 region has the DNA TGTGCCAGCAGCCCGGGACCGAAGGGAGAGCAGTACTTC.

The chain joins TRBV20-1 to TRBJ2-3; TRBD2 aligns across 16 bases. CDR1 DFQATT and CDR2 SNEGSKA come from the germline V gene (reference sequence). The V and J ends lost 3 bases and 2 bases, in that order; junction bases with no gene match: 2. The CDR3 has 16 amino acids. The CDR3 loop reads CSARGTSGRDTDTQYF. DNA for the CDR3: TGCAGTGCTAGGGGGACTAGCGGGAGGGACACAGATACGCAGTATTTT.

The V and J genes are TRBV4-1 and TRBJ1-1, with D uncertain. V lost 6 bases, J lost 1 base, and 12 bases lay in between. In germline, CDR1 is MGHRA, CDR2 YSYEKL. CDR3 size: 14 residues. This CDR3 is CASSPQGWNTEAFF. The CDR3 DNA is TGCGCCAGCAGTCCCCAAGGGTGGAACACTGAAGCTTTCTTT.

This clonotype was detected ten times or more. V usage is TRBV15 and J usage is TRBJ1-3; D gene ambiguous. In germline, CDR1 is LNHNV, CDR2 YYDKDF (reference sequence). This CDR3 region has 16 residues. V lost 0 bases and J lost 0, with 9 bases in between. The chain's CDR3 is CATSRDRTASGNTIYF. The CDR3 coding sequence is TGTGCCACCAGCAGAGATAGGACGGCCTCTGGAAACACCATATATTTT.

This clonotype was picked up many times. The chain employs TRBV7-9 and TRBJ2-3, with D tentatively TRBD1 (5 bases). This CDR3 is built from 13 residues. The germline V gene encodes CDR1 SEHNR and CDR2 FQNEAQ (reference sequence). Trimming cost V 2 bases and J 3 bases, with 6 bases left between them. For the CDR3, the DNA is TGTGCCAGCAGCTTACCAGGGACAGATACGCAGTATTTT. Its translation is CASSLPGTDTQYF.

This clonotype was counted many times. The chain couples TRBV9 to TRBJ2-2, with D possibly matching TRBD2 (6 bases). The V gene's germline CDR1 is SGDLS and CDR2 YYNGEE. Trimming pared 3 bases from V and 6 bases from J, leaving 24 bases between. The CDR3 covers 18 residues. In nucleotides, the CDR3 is TGTGCCAGCAGCGCGAACCCGGGTCTCCCCGGAGGGCCCGGGGAGCTGTTTTTT. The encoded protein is CASSANPGLPGGPGELFF.

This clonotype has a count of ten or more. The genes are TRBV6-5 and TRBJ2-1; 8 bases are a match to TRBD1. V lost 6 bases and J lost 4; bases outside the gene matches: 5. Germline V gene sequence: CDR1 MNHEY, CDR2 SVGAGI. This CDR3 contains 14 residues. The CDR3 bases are TGTGCCAGCAGAGAACGGGACAGGTACAATGAGCAGTTCTTC. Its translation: CASRERDRYNEQFF.

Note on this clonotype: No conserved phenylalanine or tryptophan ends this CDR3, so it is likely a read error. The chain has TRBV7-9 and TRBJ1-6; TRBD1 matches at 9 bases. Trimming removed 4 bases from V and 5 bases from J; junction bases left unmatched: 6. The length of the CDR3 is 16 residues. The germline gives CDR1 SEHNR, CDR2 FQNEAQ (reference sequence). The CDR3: CASSYHWTGDNSPLHS. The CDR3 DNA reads TGTGCCAGCAGCTACCACTGGACAGGGGATAATTCACCCCTCCACTCT.

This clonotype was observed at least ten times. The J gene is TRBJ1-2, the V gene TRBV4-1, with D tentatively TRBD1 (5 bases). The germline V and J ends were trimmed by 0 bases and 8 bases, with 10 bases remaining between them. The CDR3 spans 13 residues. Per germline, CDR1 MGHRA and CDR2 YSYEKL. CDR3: CASSQDRVGGYTF. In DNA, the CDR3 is TGCGCCAGCAGCCAAGACAGGGTGGGCGGCTACACCTTC.

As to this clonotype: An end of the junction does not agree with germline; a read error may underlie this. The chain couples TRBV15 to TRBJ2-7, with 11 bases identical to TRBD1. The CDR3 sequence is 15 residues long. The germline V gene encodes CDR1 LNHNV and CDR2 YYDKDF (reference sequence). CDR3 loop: CATRRGTGGSYEQYF. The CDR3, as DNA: TGTGCCACCAGGAGAGGGACAGGGGGTTCCTACGAGCAGTACTTC.

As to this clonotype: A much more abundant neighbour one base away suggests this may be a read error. The CDR3 loop reads CASSWGAPTNEKLFF. CDR3 DNA sequence: TGCGCCAGCAGCTGGGGGGCCCCAACTAATGAAAAACTGTTTTTT. The chain employs TRBV5-1 and TRBJ1-4; D is possibly TRBD1 (6 bases). CDR1 is SGHRS, CDR2 YFSETQ, per germline. The CDR3 extends over 15 amino acids. V shed 3 bases and J shed 0 bases, with 9 bases lying between them.

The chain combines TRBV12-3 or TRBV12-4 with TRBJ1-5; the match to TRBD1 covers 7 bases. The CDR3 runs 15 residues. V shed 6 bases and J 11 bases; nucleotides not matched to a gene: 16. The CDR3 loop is CASSTYGTDQETQHF. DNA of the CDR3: TGTGCCAGCAGCACCTATGGGACAGACCAAGAGACCCAGCATTTT.

The CDR3 DNA reads as TGCAGTGCTAGGGGGACAGGGCCCAGTTCACCCCTCCACTTT. Protein sequence: CSARGTGPSSPLHF. The chain recombines TRBV20-1 with TRBJ1-6; 9 bases are shared with TRBD1. The CDR3 is made up of 14 amino acids. With V trimmed by 3 bases and J by 9 bases, 6 bases remained unmatched. CDR1 and CDR2 (germline): DFQATT, SNEGSKA (reference sequence).

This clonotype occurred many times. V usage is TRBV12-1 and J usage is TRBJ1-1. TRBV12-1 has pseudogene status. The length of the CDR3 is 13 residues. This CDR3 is CASSVERNTEAFF. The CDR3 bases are TGTGCCAGCAGCGTCGAAAGGAACACTGAAGCTTTCTTT.

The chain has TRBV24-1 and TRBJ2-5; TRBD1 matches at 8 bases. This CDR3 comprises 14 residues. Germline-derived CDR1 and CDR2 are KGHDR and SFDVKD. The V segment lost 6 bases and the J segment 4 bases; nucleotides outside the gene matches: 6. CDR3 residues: CATSYGQGVETQYF. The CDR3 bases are TGTGCCACCAGTTACGGACAGGGCGTAGAGACCCAGTACTTC.

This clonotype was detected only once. CDR3 bases: TGCAGTGCTCCTATAGCGGGAGGTAACAATGAGCAGTTCTTC. Its translation: CSAPIAGGNNEQFF. The V call is TRBV20-1, the J call TRBJ2-1, with 10 bases fitting TRBD2. The germline V gene has CDR1 DFQATT and CDR2 SNEGSKA (reference sequence). J was trimmed by 5 bases and V by 5 bases; bases with no gene match: 6. The CDR3 extends over 14 amino acids.